Reported below is one TCR beta chain. This entry is derived from a study of Ad26.COV2.S vaccination and SARS-CoV-2 variants. The CDR3 contains 15 residues. Per germline, CDR1 GTSNPN and CDR2 SVGIG (reference sequence). Trimming removed 3 bases from V and 3 bases from J, with 18 bases in between. The treatment is: some 20 received Ad26.COV2.S at low or high dose, single or two shots; several received placebo; per-sample allocation not given. Sample collection was performed on day 63 after the first vaccine or placebo injection. Generated by immunoSEQ multiplex PCR, the TCRdb table keeps only in-frame clones and is missing some. The repertoire holds some 410,000 clones, with roughly 90% as singletons.

The sequenced sample was peripheral blood, obtained in a trial of Ad26.COV2.S vaccine versus placebo. V and J are TRBV30 and TRBJ2-7, with D possibly matching TRBD1 (5 bases). The receptor was isolated from a person aged 18-65 years who received the Ad26.COV2.S COVID-19 vaccine or a placebo. CDR3 residues: CAWSDHGSGLYEQYF. The DNA of the CDR3 is TGTGCCTGGAGCGACCACGGGTCAGGGCTCTACGAGCAGTACTTC. The full variable domain, its missing parts supplied by reference TRBV30 and TRBJ2-7, is SQTIHQWPATLVQPVGSPLSLECTVEGTSNPNLYWYRQAAGRGLQLLFYSVGIGQISSEVPQNLSASRPQDRQFILSSKKLLLSDSGFYLCAWSDHGSGLYEQYFGPGTRLTVT.